These 16 T cell receptor beta chains were sequenced from one sample in a study of blood T cell repertoires in COVID-19. Generated by immunoSEQ multiplex PCR, the TCRdb table keeps only in-frame clones and is missing some. The table includes a few hundred thousand clones, around 92% detected once. Material: peripheral blood. Receptors were obtained from a man aged 35 to 55 with acute or convalescent COVID-19.

V usage is TRBV27 and J usage is TRBJ2-7; 7 bases are shared with TRBD2. CDR3 size: 15 residues. Germline values: CDR1 MNHEY, CDR2 SMNVEV (reference sequence). The V and J ends lost 2 bases and 0 bases, in that order; junction bases with no gene match: 4. CDR3 in DNA: TGTGCCAGCAGTTTAAGGCTAGCGGCCTCCTACGAGCAGTACTTC. This encodes CASSLRLAASYEQYF.

The V gene is TRBV2, the J gene TRBJ2-7, with TRBD1 as a possible D gene (6 bases). CDR3 length: 12 residues. Trimming pared 6 bases from V and 6 bases from J, leaving 12 bases between. Germline V gene data show CDR1 as SNHLY and CDR2 as FYNNEI. The DNA for the CDR3 is TGTGCCAGCAGGGGCACAGGGAGCGAGCAGTACTTC. It specifies CASRGTGSEQYF. The entire variable domain, with the rest obtained from reference TRBV2 and TRBJ2-7, is as follows: EPEVTQTPSHQVTQMGQEVILRCVPISNHLYFYWYRQILGQKVEFLVSFYNNEISEKSEIFDDQFSVERPDGSNFTLKIRSTKLEDSAMYFCASRGTGSEQYFGPGTRLTVT.

The chain employs TRBV6-5 and TRBJ2-1, with a tentative D call TRBD1 (6 bases). The germline gives CDR1 MNHEY, CDR2 SVGAGI. There are 15 residues in the CDR3. V was cut by 0 bases and J by 6 bases, with 12 bases left in between. This CDR3 is CASSYSGVQGNEQFF. In DNA, the CDR3 is TGTGCCAGCAGTTACTCGGGTGTACAGGGCAATGAGCAGTTCTTC.

The chain carries TRBV4-1 and TRBJ1-2; 9 bases are a match to TRBD1. CDR1 MGHRA and CDR2 YSYEKL come from the germline V gene. With V trimmed by 0 bases and J by 0 bases, 8 bases remained unmatched. The CDR3 has 18 amino acids. CDR3 protein: CASSQDRWGTGSNYGYTF. The CDR3 nucleotides are TGCGCCAGCAGCCAAGATAGGTGGGGGACAGGGTCTAACTATGGCTACACCTTC.

J is TRBJ2-5 and V is TRBV2; 7 bases line up with TRBD1. Germline assignment: CDR1 SNHLY and CDR2 FYNNEI. V lost 5 bases to trimming and J lost 4 bases; unmatched junction nucleotides: 10. CDR3 length equals 15 residues. DNA for the CDR3: TGTGCCAGCAGTAGGGAACAATCAGGGGGAGAGACCCAGTACTTC. Its translation: CASSREQSGGETQYF.

This rearrangement joins TRBV5-1 to TRBJ2-3; maybe TRBD2 (6 bases). The CDR3 has 15 residues. V was cut by 4 bases and J by 2 bases, with 14 bases left in between. Germline lookup yields CDR1 SGHRS and CDR2 YFSETQ. CDR3 bases: TGCGCCAGCAGCCCCGGGGGAGCGGTCACAGATACGCAGTATTTT. Translating it yields CASSPGGAVTDTQYF.

The V gene is TRBV20-1, the J gene TRBJ1-1; no firm D call. With 5 bases removed from V and 10 bases from J, the gap between germline ends came to 14 bases. Germline assignment: CDR1 DFQATT and CDR2 SNEGSKA (reference sequence). The CDR3 sequence is 11 residues long. The DNA of the CDR3 is TGCAGTGCTTCGGGCGGGATGGGAGCTTTCTTT. Translated: CSASGGMGAFF.

The chain carries TRBV5-1 and TRBJ1-4, with 8 bases aligning to TRBD1. This CDR3 is built from 15 residues. Germline CDR1 reads SGHRS; CDR2 reads YFSETQ. The trim removed 3 bases at V and 8 bases at J, leaving 9 bases unmatched. For the CDR3, the DNA is TGCGCCAGCAGCTACCAGGGGGCGCGGTACGAAAAACTGTTTTTT. This encodes CASSYQGARYEKLFF.

The V gene is TRBV3-1 (or the pseudogene TRBV3-2), the J gene TRBJ1-6, with 9 bases that match TRBD1. Germline V lookup: CDR1 LGHDT, CDR2 YNNKEL (reference sequence). The CDR3 length is 15 residues. J was trimmed by 11 bases and V by 5 bases; bases with no gene match: 10. For the CDR3, the DNA is TGTGCCAGCAGCTCCAGGACAGGGGCGGGTCCACCCCTCCACTTT. It translates to CASSSRTGAGPPLHF.

This rearrangement joins TRBV7-9 to TRBJ2-7, with 9 bases fitting TRBD1. Trimming took 5 bases from V and 3 from J; bases not matched to a gene: 8. Looked up from germline, CDR1 is SEHNR and CDR2 is FQNEAQ (reference sequence). There are 15 residues in the CDR3. This CDR3 is CASSAWTGVGYEQYF. CDR3 DNA sequence: TGTGCCAGCAGCGCCTGGACAGGGGTGGGCTACGAGCAGTACTTC.

CDR3 nucleotide sequence: TGCGCCAGCAGCCTACAGGGCAGTAGGGCCCAAATGCCGTTCTTC. This encodes CASSLQGSRAQMPFF. The chain is built from TRBV5-1 and TRBJ2-1; TRBD1 is a possible D gene (6 bases). V gave up 4 bases and J gave up 15 bases, with 26 bases separating them. The CDR3 is 15 residues long. The germline V gene has CDR1 SGHRS and CDR2 YFSETQ.

The chain links TRBV19 to TRBJ2-1; D remains ambiguous. Trimming took 1 base from V and 4 from J, leaving 11 bases between them. This CDR3 has 15 residues. The V gene's germline CDR1 is LNHDA and CDR2 SQIVND (reference sequence). DNA for the CDR3: TGTGCCAGTAGTATAGCGCCTCAGACATACAATGAGCAGTTCTTC. This translates into CASSIAPQTYNEQFF.

The chain joins TRBV29-1 to TRBJ1-2; no clear D gene. CDR3 length equals 13 residues. Trimming shortened V by 1 base and J by 4 bases, and 10 bases separated the two germline ends. From germline, CDR1 is SQVTM and CDR2 ANQGSEA. The CDR3 nucleotides are TGCAGCGTTGAAGGAGGCGTGGGCTATGGCTACACCTTC. This gives the protein CSVEGGVGYGYTF.

Details on this clone: Other DNA sequences in the sample encode the same CDR3. The chain combines TRBV9 with TRBJ1-3; D possibly corresponds to TRBD1 (5 bases). V lost 2 bases, J lost 2 bases, and 8 bases lay in between. Germline CDR1 reads SGDLS; CDR2 reads YYNGEE. The CDR3 has 14 amino acids. This CDR3 is CASSVQGAGNTIYF. The CDR3 region has the DNA TGTGCCAGCAGCGTTCAGGGTGCTGGAAACACCATATATTTT.

The chain is built from TRBV30 and TRBJ1-4; weak D call: TRBD1 (6 bases). Germline V gives CDR1 GTSNPN, CDR2 SVGIG (reference sequence). The CDR3 runs 15 residues. V was shortened by 0 bases and J by 7 bases, with 15 bases between the two germline ends. The CDR3 loop reads CAWSVLGGDGEKLFF. In DNA, the CDR3 is TGTGCCTGGAGTGTATTAGGGGGGGACGGTGAAAAACTGTTTTTT.

The V call is TRBV7-9, the J call TRBJ2-5; 10 bases line up with TRBD1. CDR1 is SEHNR and CDR2 is FQNEAQ in the germline V gene (reference sequence). The CDR3 has 16 amino acids. V was clipped by 5 bases and J by 6 bases; unmatched bases: 12. CDR3 sequence (DNA): TGTGCCAGCAGCCCTACCCAGACAGGGGGCCGGAAGACCCAGTACTTC. Residues: CASSPTQTGGRKTQYF.